The following is a TCR beta chain sequence with its context. Its antigen remains unknown. TCRdb keeps only in-frame clones here, not all; method: immunoSEQ multiplex PCR. This table holds 60,000 to 75,000 clones, 80% found once. These data are taken from a study of OX40 agonist ivuxolimab in advanced cancers. In the study overall: With ivuxolimab, an agonistic anti-OX40 (CD134) antibody, patients were treated. Patients with hepatocellular carcinoma, melanoma, renal cell or head and neck cancer made up the dose-escalation patients.

Study-wide results and limits: Some of the nonresponding patients also showed low levels of normalized T-cell clonal expansion.

The TCR was taken from an adult with an advanced solid tumor such as melanoma, head and neck, liver or kidney cancer. Source: CD4+ or CD8+ T cells sorted from blood, taken in a trial of the OX40 agonist ivuxolimab.

The CDR3 DNA reads as TGTGCCAGCAGCTTGGTGGGGGTTTACGAGCAGTACTTC. Protein sequence: CASSLVGVYEQYF. V gene TRBV5-4 combines with J gene TRBJ2-7; D possibly uses TRBD1 or TRBD2 (5 bases each). V lost 0 bases to trimming and J lost 4 bases, with 8 bases between them. CDR1 and CDR2 (germline): SGHNT, YYREEE (reference sequence). The CDR3 has 13 amino acids.